This entry lists 30 T cell receptor beta chains sequenced from one sample in a study of CD8 T cells in ankylosing spondylitis. TCRdb itself ran the 5' RACE reads through MiXCR, one entry per CDR3 protein. The table lists some 200,000 distinct CDR3 sequences, around a sixth of them singletons. Sample: blood, either unsorted or a sorted T cell fraction (not recorded which). The receptor source for this set is a male donor aged 5-29 years with ankylosing spondylitis or in good health (not recorded which).

The chain has TRBV29-1 and TRBJ2-7, with TRBD2 identical over 7 bases. The CDR3 sequence is 11 residues long. Germline V gene sequence: CDR1 SQVTM, CDR2 ANQGSEA. Trimming cost V 4 bases and J 3 bases; bases outside gene matches: 0. The CDR3 nucleotides are TGCAGCGTTGCTAGCGGCTACGAGCAGTACTTC. The encoded protein is CSVASGYEQYF.

This clonotype came up many times. The rearrangement links TRBV4-2 to TRBJ2-7; D is uncertain. Trimming removed 0 bases at V and 2 bases at J, with 11 bases between. Germline CDR1 LGHNA, CDR2 YNFKEQ. The CDR3 is 15 residues long. The CDR3 region is CASSQDAATAYEQYF. Here the CDR3 DNA reads TGTGCCAGCAGCCAAGATGCCGCCACTGCCTACGAGCAGTACTTC.

At least ten counts were recorded for this clonotype. This chain connects TRBV3-1 to TRBJ2-3; 10 bases agree with TRBD2. The length of the CDR3 is 17 residues. Germline-derived CDR1 and CDR2 are LGHDT and YNNKEL (reference sequence). V lost 5 bases, J lost 5 bases, and 13 bases stayed unmatched. DNA of the CDR3: TGTGCCAGCAGCTACGAGGTACTAGCGGGGAAACTAGATACGCAGTATTTT. Protein product: CASSYEVLAGKLDTQYF.

The count of this clonotype is one. The chain uses TRBV20-1 and TRBJ2-3; 8 nucleotides match TRBD2. Germline V gene data show CDR1 as DFQATT and CDR2 as SNEGSKA (reference sequence). The CDR3 loop spans 13 amino acids. J was trimmed by 11 bases and V by 3 bases; bases with no gene match: 10. In DNA, the CDR3 is TGCAGTGCTAGGGTCCTACGGGAGGGGAAGCAGTATTTT. It yields the protein CSARVLREGKQYF.

This rearrangement joins TRBV19 to TRBJ1-5; TRBD1 might be the D (5 bases). Germline V lookup: CDR1 LNHDA, CDR2 SQIVND (reference sequence). This CDR3 spans 15 amino acids. V lost 8 bases to trimming and J lost 4 bases, with 18 bases between them. The CDR3 sequence: CASVLRDSGNQPQHF. As DNA, the CDR3 is TGTGCCAGTGTCCTCCGGGACTCCGGGAATCAGCCCCAGCATTTT.

There are many counts of this clonotype. The rearrangement joins TRBV7-2 to TRBJ2-3; possible D gene TRBD2, 7 bases. This CDR3 has 16 residues. Germline CDR1 SGHTA, CDR2 FQGNSA. V dropped 5 bases and J dropped 2 bases, with 17 bases sitting between them. The CDR3 nucleotides are TGTGCCAGCAGCCCCTGGGGCGGGGGCGTCACAGATACGCAGTATTTT. Protein sequence: CASSPWGGGVTDTQYF.

The table lists this clonotype with many counts. The CDR3 region is CASSQFGGWNTEAFF. The CDR3 bases are TGTGCCAGCAGCCAATTCGGAGGGTGGAACACTGAAGCTTTCTTT. The chain employs TRBV6-5 and TRBJ1-1; D not certain. Germline V gene data show CDR1 as MNHEY and CDR2 as SVGAGI. The CDR3 runs to 15 residues. The V end lost 6 bases, the J end lost 1 base, and 15 bases lay between the germline ends.

This clonotype was picked up many times. The chain joins TRBV6-6 to TRBJ1-5, with TRBD1 as a possible D gene (5 bases). CDR1 is MNHNY and CDR2 is SVGAGI in the germline V gene (reference sequence). V was shortened by 2 bases and J by 4 bases, with 15 bases between the two germline ends. CDR3 size: 16 residues. DNA for the CDR3: TGTGCCAGCAGTTACCCCTCGATCGGGGGTAATCAGCCCCAGCATTTT. Residues: CASSYPSIGGNQPQHF.

This clonotype appeared many times. V gene TRBV29-1 combines with J gene TRBJ2-1; 15 bases agree with TRBD2. This CDR3 contains 16 residues. With 7 bases clipped from V and 4 bases from J, the junction kept 8 bases outside the gene matches. Germline loops: CDR1 SQVTM, CDR2 ANQGSEA. CDR3 region: CSAPGLAGGRYNEQFF. The CDR3 coding sequence is TGCAGCGCCCCGGGACTAGCGGGAGGAAGATACAATGAGCAGTTCTTC.

This clonotype came up many times. V and J are TRBV12-3 or TRBV12-4 and TRBJ2-1; D is undetermined. The ends were cut back, 1 base at V and 6 bases at J, with 4 bases in the middle. This CDR3 region has 12 residues. CDR3 in amino acids: CASSLVVNEQFF. DNA of the CDR3: TGTGCCAGCAGTTTAGTAGTCAATGAGCAGTTCTTC.

Many counts were recorded for this clonotype. The V gene is TRBV27, the J gene TRBJ2-5; 7 bases fit TRBD1. CDR3 length: 15 amino acids. The trim removed 10 bases at V and 5 bases at J, leaving 16 bases unmatched. The germline CDR1 and CDR2 sequences are MNHEY and SMNVEV (reference sequence). The CDR3 is CATGGVGGGKETQYF. CDR3 sequence (DNA): TGTGCCACCGGAGGAGTAGGGGGCGGAAAGGAGACCCAGTACTTC.

This clonotype was counted at least ten times. The V call is TRBV27, the J call TRBJ2-1; 7 bases are a match to TRBD2. This CDR3 region has 16 residues. With V trimmed by 4 bases and J by 0 bases, 6 bases remained unmatched. In germline, CDR1 is MNHEY, CDR2 SMNVEV (reference sequence). The CDR3 nucleotides are TGTGCCAGCAGTTCCAATGGCGGGGGCTCCTACAATGAGCAGTTCTTC. Protein: CASSSNGGGSYNEQFF.

This clonotype was detected a few times. The chain carries TRBV7-9 and TRBJ2-1, with D hard to call. Between the trimmed V and J ends, which lost 5 bases and 6 bases, there was a span of 11 bases. This CDR3 comprises 13 residues. The germline V gene has CDR1 SEHNR and CDR2 FQNEAQ (reference sequence). The CDR3 DNA reads TGTGCCAGCAGCCAGGTGGGGTTCAATGAGCAGTTCTTC. This sequence encodes CASSQVGFNEQFF.

This clonotype was seen at least ten times. The CDR3: CASGQGGGNRNEQFF. DNA of the CDR3: TGTGCCAGCGGCCAGGGCGGGGGAAATCGCAATGAGCAGTTCTTC. The genes are TRBV13 and TRBJ2-1; TRBD2 agrees at 7 bases. Per germline, CDR1 PRHDT and CDR2 FYEKMQ (reference sequence). V shed 8 bases and J 6 bases; nucleotides not matched to a gene: 13. The CDR3 spans 15 residues. Based on the CDR3 plus reference TRBV13 and TRBJ2-1, the full variable domain is AAGVIQSPRHLIKEKRETATLKCYPIPRHDTVYWYQQGPGQDPQFLISFYEKMQSDKGSIPDRFSAQQFSDYHSELNMSSLELGDSALYFCASGQGGGNRNEQFFGPGTRLTVL.

This clonotype occurred a few times. CDR3 residues: CASSKDRGWQETQYF. Here the CDR3 DNA reads TGTGCCAGCAGTAAGGACAGGGGGTGGCAAGAGACCCAGTACTTC. The chain joins TRBV12-3 or TRBV12-4 to TRBJ2-5; 10 nucleotides agree with TRBD1. This CDR3 region has 15 residues. V trimming: 5 bases; J trimming: 2 bases; junction bases outside the gene matches: 5.

Ten or more counts support this clonotype. The V call is TRBV28, the J call TRBJ2-2, with TRBD1 matching 7 bases. The ends lost 1 base at V and 4 bases at J; junction bases unmatched: 6. Germline V lookup: CDR1 MDHEN, CDR2 SYDVKM. This CDR3 has 16 amino acids. CDR3 sequence: CASSLYETGFTGELFF. The CDR3 nucleotides read TGTGCCAGCAGTTTATACGAGACAGGGTTCACCGGGGAGCTGTTTTTT.

Ten or more counts support this clonotype. The genes are TRBV10-3 and TRBJ2-2; D is possibly TRBD2 (6 bases). The CDR3 is made up of 15 amino acids. Germline V CDR1 and CDR2: ENHRY, SYGVKD. The V gene lost 4 bases and the J gene lost 2 bases, with 11 bases spanning the gap. The CDR3 spells CAISGRGSNTGELFF. The CDR3 DNA reads as TGTGCCATCAGTGGGCGGGGATCCAACACCGGGGAGCTGTTTTTT.

Only a few counts were recorded for this clonotype. The rearrangement joins TRBV11-2 to TRBJ2-7; a weak D match, TRBD1 (6 bases). This CDR3 is 15 amino acids long. The V end was cut by 4 bases, the J end by 7 bases, with 20 bases between. Germline CDR1 SGHAT, CDR2 FQNNGV. The CDR3 nucleotides read TGTGCCAGCAGCTCGCTCCGGGACACCTCGACAGAGCAGTACTTC. Translating gives CASSSLRDTSTEQYF.

This clonotype was counted at least ten times. The chain couples TRBV24-1 to TRBJ2-2; 10 bases match TRBD1. Germline CDR1 and CDR2: KGHDR and SFDVKD. CDR3 length equals 16 residues. Trimming cost V 3 bases and J 4 bases; bases outside gene matches: 4. The DNA for the CDR3 is TGTGCCACCAGTGATCGGGACAGGGGACCCACCGGGGAGCTGTTTTTT. It translates to CATSDRDRGPTGELFF.

This clonotype came up many times. CDR3 sequence (DNA): TGTGCCAGCAGCTTAGTGGAGGGGAATTCACCCCTCCACTTT. It is translated as CASSLVEGNSPLHF. This sequence joins TRBV7-9 and TRBJ1-6; perhaps TRBD1 as D (5 bases). The germline gives CDR1 SEHNR, CDR2 FQNEAQ (reference sequence). Trimming removed 1 base from V and 7 bases from J, with 8 bases in between. The CDR3 loop spans 14 amino acids.

This clonotype was seen many times. The genes are TRBV7-2 and TRBJ2-1; D is undetermined. Germline V gene lookup returns CDR1 SGHTA and CDR2 FQGNSA. The CDR3 covers 12 residues. Trimming stripped 3 bases from V and 4 bases from J, with 4 bases between. CDR3 sequence (DNA): TGTGCCAGCAGCTTGGTATACAATGAGCAGTTCTTC. This sequence encodes CASSLVYNEQFF.

On this clonotype: Because the CDR3 is missing its conserved closing phenylalanine or tryptophan, this is likely a read error. The V and J genes are TRBV11-3 and TRBJ1-1; D is undetermined. From germline, CDR1 is SGHNT and CDR2 YENEEA. V lost 3 bases and J lost 1, with 9 bases in between. CDR3 size: 14 residues. CDR3 coding DNA: TGTGCCAGCAGCTTCGGACTGTCGAACACTGAAGCTTTCCTT. Its translation is CASSFGLSNTEAFL.

The CDR3 here is CSVEGILRLAEHYNEQFF. DNA for the CDR3: TGCAGCGTTGAGGGGATATTAAGACTAGCGGAGCATTACAATGAGCAGTTCTTC. V and J are TRBV29-1 and TRBJ2-1; 9 nucleotides match TRBD2. The junction had 16 bases not matched to a gene; V was cut back by 3 bases and J by 4 bases. CDR1 is SQVTM, CDR2 ANQGSEA, per germline. This CDR3 has 18 amino acids.

This clonotype was counted many times. The rearrangement uses TRBV9 and TRBJ2-7; weak D call: TRBD2 (5 bases). The V gene lost 0 bases and the J gene lost 6 bases, with 10 bases spanning the gap. From germline, CDR1 is SGDLS and CDR2 YYNGEE. The CDR3 sequence is 13 residues long. The CDR3 bases are TGTGCCAGCAGCGTAGGAAGAGGGATCGAGCAGTACTTC. Amino acid sequence: CASSVGRGIEQYF.

The rearrangement links TRBV3-1 to TRBJ2-1, with TRBD2 matching 7 bases. The CDR3 length is 15 residues. J lost 4 bases, V lost 4 bases, and 7 bases had no gene match. Germline V lookup: CDR1 LGHDT, CDR2 YNNKEL (reference sequence). The CDR3 sequence: CASSRGRSFYNEQFF. The CDR3 DNA sequence: TGTGCCAGCAGCCGCGGGAGAAGCTTTTACAATGAGCAGTTCTTC.

In this sample, this clonotype turned up many times. The chain uses TRBV11-2 and TRBJ2-2; D not certain. Germline V lookup: CDR1 SGHAT, CDR2 FQNNGV. This CDR3 has 14 amino acids. V was trimmed by 3 bases and J by 0 bases, leaving 5 bases between them. The CDR3 loop reads CASSLEPNTGELFF. In DNA form, the CDR3 reads TGTGCCAGCAGCTTGGAGCCGAACACCGGGGAGCTGTTTTTT.

This clonotype appeared a few times. The chain recombines TRBV12-3 or TRBV12-4 with TRBJ2-2, with 8 bases lining up with TRBD1. The CDR3 is 17 residues long. Trimming cost V 2 bases and J 4 bases; bases outside gene matches: 9. CDR3 loop: CASSLKLATGVTGELFF. As DNA, the CDR3 is TGTGCCAGCAGTTTAAAGCTAGCGACAGGGGTCACCGGGGAGCTGTTTTTT.

This clonotype appeared a few times. The gene calls are TRBV20-1 and TRBJ2-1; D gene uncertain. The germline V and J ends were trimmed by 0 bases and 10 bases, with 7 bases remaining between them. CDR1 and CDR2 (germline): DFQATT, SNEGSKA (reference sequence). The CDR3 extends over 11 amino acids. The CDR3 sequence: CSARDKQEQFF. The CDR3 DNA reads as TGCAGTGCTAGAGATAAGCAAGAGCAGTTCTTC.

The J gene is TRBJ2-7, the V gene TRBV11-2, with 7 bases matching TRBD2. The CDR3 runs to 14 residues. CDR1 is SGHAT, CDR2 FQNNGV, per germline. V lost 5 bases to trimming and J lost 6 bases; unmatched junction nucleotides: 10. The CDR3 loop is CASSPRREFREQYF. The CDR3 DNA reads TGTGCCAGCAGCCCACGGCGGGAGTTTCGCGAGCAGTACTTC.

Here the CDR3 reads CSAREADTLAGEWLYYNEQFF. The CDR3 DNA follows: TGCAGTGCTAGAGAGGCCGATACACTAGCGGGAGAATGGTTGTACTACAATGAGCAGTTCTTC. The chain carries TRBV20-1 and TRBJ2-1, with 11 bases lining up with TRBD2. Germline V gene lookup returns CDR1 DFQATT and CDR2 SNEGSKA (reference sequence). V shed 0 bases, J shed 3 bases, and the junction held 19 bases outside the gene matches. CDR3 length equals 21 residues.